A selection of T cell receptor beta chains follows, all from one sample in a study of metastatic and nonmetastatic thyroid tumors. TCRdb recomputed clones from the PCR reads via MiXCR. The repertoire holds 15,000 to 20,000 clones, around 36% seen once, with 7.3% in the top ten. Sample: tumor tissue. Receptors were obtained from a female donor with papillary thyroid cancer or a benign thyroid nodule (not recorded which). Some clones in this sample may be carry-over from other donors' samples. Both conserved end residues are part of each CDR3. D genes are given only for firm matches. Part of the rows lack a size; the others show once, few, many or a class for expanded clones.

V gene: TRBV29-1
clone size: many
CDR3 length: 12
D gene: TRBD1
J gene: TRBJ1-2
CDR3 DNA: TGCAGCGTTGACTGGACAGGGGATGGCTACACCTTC
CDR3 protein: CSVDWTGDGYTF

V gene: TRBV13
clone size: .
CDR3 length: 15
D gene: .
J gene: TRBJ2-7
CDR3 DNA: TGTGCCAGCAGCGGCGGGACGGTGAATCGTTACGAGCAGTACTTC
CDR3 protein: CASSGGTVNRYEQYF

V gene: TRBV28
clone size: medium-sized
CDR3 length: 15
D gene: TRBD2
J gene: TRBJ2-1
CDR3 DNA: TGTGCCAGCAGTCTGGAGCTAGCGGGGGGGGTTGAGCAGTTCTTC
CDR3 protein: CASSLELAGGVEQFF

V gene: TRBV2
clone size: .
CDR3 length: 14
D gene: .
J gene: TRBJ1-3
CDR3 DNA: TGTGCCAGCAGTTACTCGACAGTTGGAAACACCATATATTTT
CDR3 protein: CASSYSTVGNTIYF

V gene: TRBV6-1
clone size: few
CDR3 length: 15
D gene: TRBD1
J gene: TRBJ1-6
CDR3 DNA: TGTGCCAGCAACCAAGGACAGGCGCATAATTCACCCCTCCACTTT
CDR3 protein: CASNQGQAHNSPLHF

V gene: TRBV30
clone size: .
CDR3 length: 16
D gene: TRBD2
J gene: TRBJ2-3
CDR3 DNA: TGTGCCTGGAGCTCCGGACTAGCGGGAAGAACAGATACGCAGTATTTT
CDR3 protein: CAWSSGLAGRTDTQYF

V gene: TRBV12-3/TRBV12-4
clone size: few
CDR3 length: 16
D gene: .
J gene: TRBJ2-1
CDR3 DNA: TGTGCCAGCAGTTTGAGGTCCGCGGGTATGTCGCACGAGCAGTTCTTC
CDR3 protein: CASSLRSAGMSHEQFF

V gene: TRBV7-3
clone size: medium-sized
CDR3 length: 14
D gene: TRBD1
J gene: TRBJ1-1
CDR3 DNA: TGTGCCAGCAGCCAGGGGGGGGCCGGGACTGAAGCTTTCTTT
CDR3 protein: CASSQGGAGTEAFF

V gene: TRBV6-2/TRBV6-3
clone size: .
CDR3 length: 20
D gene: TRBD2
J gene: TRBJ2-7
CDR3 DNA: TGTGCCAGCAGTTACACCGCGGAGAGGACTAGATCCAAAAGCTCCTACGAGCAGTACTTC
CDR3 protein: CASSYTAERTRSKSSYEQYF

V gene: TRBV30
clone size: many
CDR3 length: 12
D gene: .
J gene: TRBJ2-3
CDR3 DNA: TGTGCCTGGGGGGTAGGGACAGATACGCAGTATTTT
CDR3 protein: CAWGVGTDTQYF

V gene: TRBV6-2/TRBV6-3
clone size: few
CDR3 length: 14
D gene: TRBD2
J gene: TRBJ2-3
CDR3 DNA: TGTGCCAGCAGTTACGGGGCGGGAGCAGATACGCAGTATTTT
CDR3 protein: CASSYGAGADTQYF

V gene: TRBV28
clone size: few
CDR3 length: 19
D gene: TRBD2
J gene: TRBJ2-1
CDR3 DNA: TGTGCCAGCAGTTTCTCTCTAGCGGGAGGGCCCTCCGGCTACAATGAGCAGTTCTTC
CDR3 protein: CASSFSLAGGPSGYNEQFF

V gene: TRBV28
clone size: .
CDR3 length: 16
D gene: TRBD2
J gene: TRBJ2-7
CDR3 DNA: TGTGCCAGCAGTTTACCCCCAGGACTAGCGGCAAAAGGGCAGTACTTC
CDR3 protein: CASSLPPGLAAKGQYF

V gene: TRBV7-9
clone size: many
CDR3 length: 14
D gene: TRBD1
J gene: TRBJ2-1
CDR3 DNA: TGTGCCAGCGGGGGGGACAGGGGGCAGGTCGAGCAGTTCTTC
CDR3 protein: CASGGDRGQVEQFF

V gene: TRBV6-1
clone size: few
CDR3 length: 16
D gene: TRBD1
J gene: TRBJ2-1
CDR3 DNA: TGTGCCACCATGACAGGGGGCGCACCCCTCGATGGTGAGCAGTTCTTC
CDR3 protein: CATMTGGAPLDGEQFF

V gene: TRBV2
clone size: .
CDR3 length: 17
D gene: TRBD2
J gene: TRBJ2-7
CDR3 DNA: TGTGCCAGCAGTGAGACTAGCGGGGGGGCCTATTCCTACGAGCAGTACTTC
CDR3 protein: CASSETSGGAYSYEQYF

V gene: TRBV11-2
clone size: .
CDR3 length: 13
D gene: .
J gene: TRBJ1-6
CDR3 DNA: TGTGCCAGCAGCGAATCAGACGCCAGCCCCCTCCACTTT
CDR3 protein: CASSESDASPLHF

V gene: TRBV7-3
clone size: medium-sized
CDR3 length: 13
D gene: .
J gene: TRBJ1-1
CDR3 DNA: TGTGCCAGCAGCTCCACAGTGAACACTGAAGCTTTCTTT
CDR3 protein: CASSSTVNTEAFF

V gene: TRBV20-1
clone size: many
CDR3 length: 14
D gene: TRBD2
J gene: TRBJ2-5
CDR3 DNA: TGCAGTGCAGGAAGCGGGGGACTCCGAGAGACCCAGTACTTC
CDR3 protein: CSAGSGGLRETQYF

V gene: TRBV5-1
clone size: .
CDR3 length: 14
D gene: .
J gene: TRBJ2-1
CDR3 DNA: TGCGCCAGCAGCTTGGTTAGGGGATACAATGAGCAGTTCTTC
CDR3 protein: CASSLVRGYNEQFF

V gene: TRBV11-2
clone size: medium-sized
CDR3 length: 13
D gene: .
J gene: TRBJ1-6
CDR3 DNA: TGTGCCAGCAGCTTAGGTCTGAATTCACCCCTCCACTTT
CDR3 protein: CASSLGLNSPLHF

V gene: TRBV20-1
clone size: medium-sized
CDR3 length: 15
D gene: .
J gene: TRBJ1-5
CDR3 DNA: TGCAGTGCTAGGGTGGGGGGGGCCGGCAATCAGCCCCAGCATTTT
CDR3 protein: CSARVGGAGNQPQHF

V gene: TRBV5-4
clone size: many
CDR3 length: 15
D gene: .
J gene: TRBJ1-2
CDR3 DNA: TGTGCCAGCAGCTTGTCGGTTGCCAGCCTCTATGGCTACACCTTC
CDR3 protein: CASSLSVASLYGYTF

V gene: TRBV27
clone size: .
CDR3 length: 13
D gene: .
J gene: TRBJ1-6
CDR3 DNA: TGTGCCAGCAGTGGAAGAGAAAATTCACCCCTCCACTTT
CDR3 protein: CASSGRENSPLHF

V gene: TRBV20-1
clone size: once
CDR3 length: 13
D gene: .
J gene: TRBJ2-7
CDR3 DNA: TGCAGTGCCTATACCGGGCTATCCTACGAGCAGTACTTC
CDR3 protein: CSAYTGLSYEQYF

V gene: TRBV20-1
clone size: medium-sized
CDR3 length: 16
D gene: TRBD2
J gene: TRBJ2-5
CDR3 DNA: TGCAGTGCTAGAGATAGGAGCGGGGGGTACCAAGAGACCCAGTACTTC
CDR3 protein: CSARDRSGGYQETQYF

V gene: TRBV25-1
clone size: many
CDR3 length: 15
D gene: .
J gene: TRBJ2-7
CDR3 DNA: TGTGCCAGCAGTGACAGCGAGACAGGTCACTACGAGCAGTACTTC
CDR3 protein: CASSDSETGHYEQYF

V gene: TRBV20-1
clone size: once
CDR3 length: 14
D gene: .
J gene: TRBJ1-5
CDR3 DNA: TGCAGTGCTTCTTCCGGGGGACGCAATCAGCCCCAGCATTTT
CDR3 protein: CSASSGGRNQPQHF

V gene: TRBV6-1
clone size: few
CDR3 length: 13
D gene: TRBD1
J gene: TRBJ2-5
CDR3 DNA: TGTGCCATCAGTACACAGGGGCAGGAGACCCAGTACTTC
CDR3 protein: CAISTQGQETQYF

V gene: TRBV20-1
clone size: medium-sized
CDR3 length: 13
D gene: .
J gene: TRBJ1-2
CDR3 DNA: TGCAGTGCTATCATCGACAGAAATTTAGCTGTCACCTTC
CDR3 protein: CSAIIDRNLAVTF

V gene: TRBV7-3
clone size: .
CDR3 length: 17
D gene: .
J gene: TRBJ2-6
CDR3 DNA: TGTGCCAGCAGCTTAACGATAGGGGGAGCTGGGGCCAACGTCCTGACTTTC
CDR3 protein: CASSLTIGGAGANVLTF

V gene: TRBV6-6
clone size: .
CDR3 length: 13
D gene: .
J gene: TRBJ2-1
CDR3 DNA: TGTGCCAGCAGTTACTCTGGGGGATCCGAGCAGTTCTTC
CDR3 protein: CASSYSGGSEQFF

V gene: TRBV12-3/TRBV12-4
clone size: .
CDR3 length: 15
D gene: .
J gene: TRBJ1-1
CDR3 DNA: TGTGCCAGCAGTCCTAGTGGGGAATATGGCACTGAAGCTTTCTTT
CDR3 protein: CASSPSGEYGTEAFF

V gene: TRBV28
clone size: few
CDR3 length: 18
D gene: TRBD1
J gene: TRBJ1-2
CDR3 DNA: TGTGCCAGCAGTTCGGGACAGGGCGTTGTGTCATCCGTCTATGGCTACACCTTC
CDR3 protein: CASSSGQGVVSSVYGYTF

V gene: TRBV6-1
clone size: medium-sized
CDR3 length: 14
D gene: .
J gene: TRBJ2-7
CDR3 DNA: TGTGCCAGCAGTACTGACGAGAGAACCTACGAGCAGTACTTC
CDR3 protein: CASSTDERTYEQYF

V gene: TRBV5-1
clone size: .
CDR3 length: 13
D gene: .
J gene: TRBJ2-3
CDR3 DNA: TGCGCCAGCACCTTTTACCCGACAGATACGCAGTATTTT
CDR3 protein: CASTFYPTDTQYF

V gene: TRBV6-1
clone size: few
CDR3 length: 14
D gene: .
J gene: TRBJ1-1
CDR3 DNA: TGTGCCAGCAGTAGGGACGCCCTAATCACTGAAGCTTTCTTT
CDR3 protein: CASSRDALITEAFF

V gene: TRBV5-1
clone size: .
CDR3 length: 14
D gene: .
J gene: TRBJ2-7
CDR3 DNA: TGCGCCAGCAGCTTGGCTGGTCGGTCCTACGAGCAGTACTTC
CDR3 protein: CASSLAGRSYEQYF

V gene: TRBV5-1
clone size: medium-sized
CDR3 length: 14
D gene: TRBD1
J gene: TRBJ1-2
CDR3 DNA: TGCGCCAGCAGCCCCCTGACAGGGGGCTATGGCTACACCTTC
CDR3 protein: CASSPLTGGYGYTF

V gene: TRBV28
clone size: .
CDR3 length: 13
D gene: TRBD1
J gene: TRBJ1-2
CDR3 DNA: TGTGCCAGCAGAAACGGACAGGGGGGGGGCTACACCTTC
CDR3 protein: CASRNGQGGGYTF

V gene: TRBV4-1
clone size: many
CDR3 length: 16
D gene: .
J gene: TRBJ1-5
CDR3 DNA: TGCGCCAGCAGCCAAGATCGCGGGGGGCAGAGGCAGCCCCAGCATTTT
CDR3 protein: CASSQDRGGQRQPQHF

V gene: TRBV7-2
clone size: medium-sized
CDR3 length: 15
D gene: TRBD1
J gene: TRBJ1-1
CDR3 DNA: TGTGCCAGCACCACGGGACAGGGTAGAAGAACTGAAGCTTTCTTT
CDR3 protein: CASTTGQGRRTEAFF